These T cell receptor beta chains were read from a single sample in a study of vaccination effects on CD4 cells after COVID-19. The assay was immunoSEQ multiplex PCR, and TCRdb's table has in-frame clones only and misses some. The table shows fewer than 40,000 clones, with roughly 62% occurring only once. Their cognate antigens are unknown. Sequenced material: CD4+ T cells from PBMCs cultured with HCoV-229E spike peptides, taken before COVID-19 vaccination. These receptor sequences come from a human donor who received a COVID-19 vaccine. Each CDR3 is given with its conserved first and last residue. Each record gives: V gene, D gene, J gene, clone size, CDR3 DNA, CDR3 protein. The D gene is left open where the match is weak. Where a row states a size, it is once, few, many or the class of an expanded clone; other rows omit it.

>TRBV30|-|TRBJ1-1|once
TGTGCCTGGAGTGAAGGGGCGGTCGCTGAAGCTTTCTTT
CAWSEGAVAEAFF
>TRBV15|-|TRBJ1-2|-
TGTGCCACCAGCGGACGGGGTTATGGCTACACCTTC
CATSGRGYGYTF
>TRBV21-1|-|TRBJ1-4|-
TGTGCCAGCAGCAAAGCGGGCCCCATGCCGAGGGGCGATGAAAAACTGTTTTTT
CASSKAGPMPRGDEKLFF
>TRBV3-1/TRBV3-2|-|TRBJ1-5|few
TGTGCCAGCAGCCAAGCCTACAATCAGCCCCAGCATTTT
CASSQAYNQPQHF
>TRBV6-5|TRBD2|TRBJ2-1|-
TGTGCCAGCAATCCCGGGAGGTTTTACGGTGAGCAGTTCTTC
CASNPGRFYGEQFF
>TRBV2|-|TRBJ2-3|-
TGTGCCAGCGGTTGGGCCCCAGATACGCAGTATTTT
CASGWAPDTQYF
>TRBV10-3|TRBD1|TRBJ2-3|-
TGTGCCATCAGTGCTACAGGGGGCGGCGGGGTGGATACGCAGTATTTT
CAISATGGGGVDTQYF
>TRBV7-2|TRBD1|TRBJ1-2|few
TGTGCCAGCAGCTTAGAAGCAGGGGGGTATGGCTACACCTTC
CASSLEAGGYGYTF
>TRBV3-1/TRBV3-2|-|TRBJ1-2|-
TGTGCCAGCAGCCCCCGACGGACGGCGGAAGGCTACACCTTC
CASSPRRTAEGYTF
>TRBV4-2|TRBD1|TRBJ2-5|-
TGTGCCAGCAGCCAAAAACAGGGGGAGGAGACCCAGTACTTC
CASSQKQGEETQYF
>TRBV19|-|TRBJ1-2|-
TGTGCCAGTAGTGTTAAGATAACGAGGGGCTACACCTTC
CASSVKITRGYTF
>TRBV7-2|TRBD1|TRBJ1-6|-
TGTGCCAGCAGCTTCACAGGGGCTAGTGGTAATTCACCCCTCCACTTT
CASSFTGASGNSPLHF
>TRBV7-7|-|TRBJ2-3|few
TGTGCTAGCAGCCCCGGGGGCCGGTCCACAGATACGCAGTATTTT
CASSPGGRSTDTQYF
>TRBV6-5|-|TRBJ1-1|-
TGTGCCAGCAGACAATTTCCGACTCTACGGGCTGAAGCTTTCTTT
CASRQFPTLRAEAFF
>TRBV4-3|-|TRBJ1-2|-
TGCGCCAGCAGCCAAGGAACGGGGGTGGGCTATGGCTACACCTTC
CASSQGTGVGYGYTF
>TRBV6-2/TRBV6-3|-|TRBJ2-7|-
TGTGCCAGCAGCTCCTACCGGGACGGACCCTACGAGCAGTACTTC
CASSSYRDGPYEQYF
>TRBV11-2|-|TRBJ1-5|-
TGTGCCAGCAGTTCCAATTCCAATCAGCCCCAGCATTTT
CASSSNSNQPQHF
>TRBV13|TRBD2|TRBJ2-3|-
TGTGCCAGCAGCTTAGACCGGGAGGGGGCAGATACGCAGTATTTT
CASSLDREGADTQYF
>TRBV10-3|TRBD1|TRBJ1-6|-
TGTGCCACGGCAGGGGGCAGTCGAGGAAATTCACCCCTCCACTTT
CATAGGSRGNSPLHF
>TRBV19|-|TRBJ1-5|-
TGTGCCAGTAGTGGTAACCCCCGGACAGATAGCAATCAGCCCCAGCATTTT
CASSGNPRTDSNQPQHF
>TRBV7-2|-|TRBJ1-5|few
TGTGCCAGCAGCTTGGGAGGGGGTAGGGGATTCAATCAGCCCCAGCATTTT
CASSLGGGRGFNQPQHF
>TRBV9|TRBD1|TRBJ2-7|once
TGTGCCAGCAGCGTAGGAGGACAGGGGGTCTACGAGCAGTACTTC
CASSVGGQGVYEQYF
>TRBV29-1|-|TRBJ1-2|-
TGCAGCGTTGAAGGGGGGGGCTACACCTTC
CSVEGGGYTF
>TRBV11-2|TRBD2|TRBJ2-1|-
TGTGCCAGCGGGACTAGCGGGTCTTCCTACAATGAGCAGTTCTTC
CASGTSGSSYNEQFF
>TRBV5-1|TRBD1|TRBJ1-3|few
TGCGCCAGTACCTTGGGGACAGGGGGATCTCTTAGCTCTGGAAACACCATATATTTT
CASTLGTGGSLSSGNTIYF
>TRBV19|TRBD2|TRBJ2-7|-
TGTGCCAGTAGTATACAAAGCGGGAGTTCCTACGAGCAGTACTTC
CASSIQSGSSYEQYF
>TRBV18|-|TRBJ2-3|-
TGTGCCAGCTCACCGCCCGTCGGCGCAGATACGCAGTATTTT
CASSPPVGADTQYF
>TRBV15|-|TRBJ1-1|few
TGTGCCACCAGCAGAGATACGACTGAAGCTTTCTTT
CATSRDTTEAFF
>TRBV6-5|TRBD1|TRBJ2-3|-
TGTGCCAGCAGTTGGGAGACAGGGGTGGGAGATACGCAGTATTTT
CASSWETGVGDTQYF
>TRBV28|TRBD1|TRBJ1-6|-
TGTGCCAGCAGCCTCCCCAACCCAGGGATCCGGGACAGATCACCCCTCCACTTT
CASSLPNPGIRDRSPLHF
>TRBV18|-|TRBJ2-2|few
TGTGCCAGCTCACCGATGAAGAGGATCGGGGCGAACACCGGGGAGCTGTTTTTT
CASSPMKRIGANTGELFF
>TRBV6-5|-|TRBJ2-7|-
TGTGCCAGCAGCAAACAGGGAAGAAACTACGAGCAGTACTTC
CASSKQGRNYEQYF
>TRBV29-1|-|TRBJ1-1|few
TGCAGCGTGACTAGCGGCGGTGAAGCTTTCTTT
CSVTSGGEAFF
>TRBV19|TRBD2|TRBJ2-7|once
TGTGCCAGTAGTACTGTAATGACTAGCGAGTATTCCTACGAGCAGTACTTC
CASSTVMTSEYSYEQYF
>TRBV15|-|TRBJ2-7|-
TGTGCCACCAGCAGAGATACCGGGACCGGATACGAGCAGTACTTC
CATSRDTGTGYEQYF
>TRBV3-1/TRBV3-2|-|TRBJ1-3|-
TGTGCCAGCAGCCAAGATTCCATCTCTGGAAACACCATATATTTT
CASSQDSISGNTIYF
>TRBV27|-|TRBJ2-1|-
TGTGCCAGCAGTCCAACCCAAGGGCGCGGTGAGCAGTTCTTC
CASSPTQGRGEQFF
>TRBV5-4|TRBD2|TRBJ2-1|-
TGTGCCAGCAGCCCGCCGGCTAGCGGGAGTTATGAGCAGTTCTTC
CASSPPASGSYEQFF
>TRBV7-2|TRBD2|TRBJ2-1|-
TGTGCCAGCAGCTTAGAGATAGCGGGAGACAATGAGCAGTTCTTC
CASSLEIAGDNEQFF
>TRBV27|-|TRBJ2-3|-
TGTGCCAGCAGTCGGCTAGCCCCGCGCCCCACAGATACGCAGTATTTT
CASSRLAPRPTDTQYF
>TRBV3-1/TRBV3-2|-|TRBJ1-1|-
TGTGCCAGCAGCCAAGGGCACTCGAACACTGAAGCTTTCTTT
CASSQGHSNTEAFF
>TRBV15|-|TRBJ2-5|once
TGTGCCACGTCGAGGGGAGAAGAGACCCAGTACTTC
CATSRGEETQYF
>TRBV6-1|TRBD1|TRBJ1-1|once
TGTGCCAGCAGTGGACAAACAGGGGGCCCGAACACTGAAGCTTTCTTT
CASSGQTGGPNTEAFF
>TRBV10-3|-|TRBJ2-1|-
TGTGCCATCAGTGAGCCACTGGGTAAGCCCTACAATGAGCAGTTCTTC
CAISEPLGKPYNEQFF
>TRBV5-1|-|TRBJ2-7|-
TGCGCCAGCAGCACCAGTGGAAGGGCCTACGAGCAGTACTTC
CASSTSGRAYEQYF
>TRBV10-1|-|TRBJ1-6|-
TGCGCCAGCAGTGAGTCCCGCCCAGAATGCGTGGATTCACCCCTCCACTTT
CASSESRPECVDSPLHF
>TRBV5-4|-|TRBJ2-7|-
TGTGCCAGCAGCTTGCCAGGGCGCTGGTACGAGCAGTACTTC
CASSLPGRWYEQYF
>TRBV14|TRBD2|TRBJ2-1|-
TGTGCCAGCAAAGGAACTAGCGGGAGGGCCAATGAGCAGTTCTTC
CASKGTSGRANEQFF